Listed below are T cell receptor beta chains from one sample, sequenced in a study of cytomegalovirus exposure and HLA in healthy donors. The repertoire was sequenced with immunoSEQ multiplex PCR; TCRdb's copy has only in-frame clones and lacks some. The table lists some 190,000 clones, roughly 80% of them singletons. Sample: PBMCs. These receptor sequences come from a male donor in good health and CMV-seronegative. Both conserved end residues are part of each CDR3. The D gene is left open where the match is weak. Size is stated for part of the rows, as once, few or many counts, or as a class when the clone is expanded.

>TRBD2|-|TRBV7-2|TRBJ2-1
TGTGCCAGCAGCTTAAGTTCTAGCGGCAATGAGCAGTTCTTC
CASSLSSSGNEQFF
>-|once|TRBV11-2|TRBJ2-1
TGTGCCAGCAGCTTATCGGGTTCCTACAATGAGCAGTTCTTC
CASSLSGSYNEQFF
>TRBD2|-|TRBV15|TRBJ2-3
TGTGCCACCAGCATCCCGGGACTAGCGGGCCGGGATACGCAGTATTTT
CATSIPGLAGRDTQYF
>-|-|TRBV11-2|TRBJ1-5
TGTGCCAGCAGCTCTTCTCGGGGGAGCTATAGCAATCAGCCCCAGCATTTT
CASSSSRGSYSNQPQHF
>-|-|TRBV4-2|TRBJ1-1
TGTGCCAGCAGCCAAGGGGGGCAAAGCTCGAACACTGAAGCTTTCTTT
CASSQGGQSSNTEAFF
>TRBD2|-|TRBV5-1|TRBJ2-3
TGCGCCAGCAGCTCGGGACTAGCGGGAGCCACAGATACGCAGTATTTT
CASSSGLAGATDTQYF
>-|-|TRBV19|TRBJ2-3
TGTGCCAGTAGTACTCGACACGTTTACACAGATACGCAGTATTTT
CASSTRHVYTDTQYF
>-|-|TRBV28|TRBJ2-5
TGTGCCAGCAGTTTCCTCCAGGAGACCCAGTACTTC
CASSFLQETQYF
>-|-|TRBV4-3|TRBJ2-4
TGCGCCAGCAGCCCCAGAGCGGGTGCCCTAGCCAAAAACATTCAGTACTTC
CASSPRAGALAKNIQYF
>-|-|TRBV19|TRBJ1-1
TGTGCCAGTAGCTCGGGAGGGGTCTTTTCGACTGAAGCTTTCTTT
CASSSGGVFSTEAFF
>TRBD1|-|TRBV7-3|TRBJ2-1
TGTGCCAGCAGCTCCCAAACCGGGACAGGGGGCAATGAGCAGTTCTTC
CASSSQTGTGGNEQFF
>-|-|TRBV7-2|TRBJ1-5
TGTGCCAGCAGCCCCCGGGCAGCCACAGGAGCCCAGCATTTT
CASSPRAATGAQHF
>-|-|TRBV5-1|TRBJ2-7
TGCGCCAGCAGCTTGGGTAACAGGAGCTCCTACGAGCAGTACTTC
CASSLGNRSSYEQYF
>-|-|TRBV28|TRBJ2-7
TGTGCCAGCAGTTTATTTCCTAGATGGTACGAGCAGTACTTC
CASSLFPRWYEQYF
>-|-|TRBV19|TRBJ2-7
TGTGCCAGTAGAAAAAGGGAGGTCCCCTACGAGCAGTACTTC
CASRKREVPYEQYF
>TRBD2|-|TRBV9|TRBJ2-5
TGTGCCAGCAGCGCGGGCATGGGGCTAGCGGGTCCCCGGGCCCAGTACTTC
CASSAGMGLAGPRAQYF
>-|-|TRBV28|TRBJ1-5
TGTGCCAGCGGACAGACCCAAAATCAGCCCCAGCATTTT
CASGQTQNQPQHF
>-|-|TRBV19|TRBJ2-7
TGTGCCAGTAGCGGGGGCTCCTACGAGCAGTACTTC
CASSGGSYEQYF
>TRBD2|-|TRBV7-9|TRBJ2-1
TGTGCCAGCAGCTCAAGCAGGGCGGGGGGTTCCTACAATGAGCAGTTCTTC
CASSSSRAGGSYNEQFF
>TRBD2|-|TRBV2|TRBJ2-3
TGTGCCAGCAGTGACGGGACTAGTGTTCGGACAGATACGCAGTATTTT
CASSDGTSVRTDTQYF
>-|few|TRBV5-6|TRBJ1-3
TGTGCCAGCAAAAGGGGCTTTCAAGCTGGAAACACCATATATTTT
CASKRGFQAGNTIYF
>TRBD1|-|TRBV9|TRBJ2-2
TGTGCCAGCAGCGTAGATAGGACAGGGGGGGACACCGGGGAGCTGTTTTTT
CASSVDRTGGDTGELFF
>-|few|TRBV18|TRBJ1-2
TGTGCCAGCTCTCCTTTGACAGAAAACTATGGCTACACCTTC
CASSPLTENYGYTF
>TRBD1|-|TRBV4-3|TRBJ2-7
TGCGCCAGCAGCCAAGCGTACGGACAGGGGGTCTACGAGCAGTACTTC
CASSQAYGQGVYEQYF
>-|-|TRBV5-1|TRBJ2-7
TGCGCCAGCAGCTTGGCGGGTTTCGCCTACGAGCAGTACTTC
CASSLAGFAYEQYF
>-|-|TRBV19|TRBJ2-2
TGTGCCAGTAGGAGCCCGAGGGGGTCAATATACACCGGGGAGCTGTTTTTT
CASRSPRGSIYTGELFF
>-|-|TRBV6-4|TRBJ1-1
TGTGCCAGCAGTAAGGAGGTGAACACTGAAGCTTTCTTT
CASSKEVNTEAFF
>TRBD1|-|TRBV28|TRBJ2-7
TGTGCCAGCAGTCTACCGGGACAGGGTGGCAACGAGCAGTACTTC
CASSLPGQGGNEQYF
>-|-|TRBV28|TRBJ1-2
TGTGCCAGCAGTTTAACGGGAGAGAACCTCTATGGCTACACCTTC
CASSLTGENLYGYTF
>-|-|TRBV7-9|TRBJ2-1
TGTGCCAGCAGCTCAGACTCTCCGGGGTACAATGAGCAGTTCTTC
CASSSDSPGYNEQFF
>TRBD1|-|TRBV7-2|TRBJ2-7
TGTGCCAGCAGCTTGGACCGGGACAGGGGCTACGAGCAGTACTTC
CASSLDRDRGYEQYF
>-|once|TRBV28|TRBJ1-2
TGTGCCAGCAGTAGCGGACAGCAGGGCTACACCTTC
CASSSGQQGYTF
>-|-|TRBV18|TRBJ2-3
TGTGCCAGCTCACCAGTCGTCGCGGGGACAGATACGCAGTATTTT
CASSPVVAGTDTQYF
>TRBD1|-|TRBV11-2|TRBJ1-2
TGTGCCAGCAGCGGACAGGGAGTCTATGGCTACACCTTC
CASSGQGVYGYTF